These 31 T cell receptor beta chains came from one sample sequenced in a study of vaccination effects on CD4 cells after COVID-19. Libraries were prepared by immunoSEQ multiplex PCR; TCRdb keeps only in-frame clonotypes and omits some of them. The sample yields 45,000 or so clones, about 75% seen once. Their specific antigens are unknown. When ten to eleven days of culture had elapsed, CD4+ T cells were isolated. The specimen comprised CD4+ T cells from PBMCs cultured without peptide, sampled before COVID-19 vaccination. The receptors here all came from a human donor who had a prior SARS-CoV-2 infection.

This sequence joins TRBV7-2 and TRBJ1-2; D is unresolved. V was clipped by 6 bases and J by 8 bases, with 19 bases between them. Germline V gene sequence: CDR1 SGHTA, CDR2 FQGNSA. There are 14 residues in the CDR3. The CDR3 DNA follows: TGTGCCAGCAGGTTGACCCCCCCTGGAGACGGCTACACCTTC. Translation gives CASRLTPPGDGYTF.

The V gene is TRBV6-5, the J gene TRBJ2-3; D is uncertain. CDR1 is MNHEY, CDR2 SVGAGI, per germline. This CDR3 region has 14 residues. V lost 3 bases to trimming and J lost 1 base, with 8 bases between them. The CDR3 reads CASSYVVGTDTQYF. In DNA form, the CDR3 reads TGTGCCAGCAGTTATGTCGTGGGCACAGATACGCAGTATTTT.

The rearrangement joins TRBV5-1 to TRBJ2-7; 8 positions agree with TRBD2. The trim removed 2 bases at V and 6 bases at J, leaving 7 bases unmatched. Germline values: CDR1 SGHRS, CDR2 YFSETQ. The CDR3 totals 14 residues. The CDR3 nucleotides read TGCGCCAGCAGCTTTCTAGCGGGTGCCCCCGAGCAGTACTTC. This sequence encodes CASSFLAGAPEQYF.

V usage is TRBV7-2 and J usage is TRBJ1-1; D is perhaps TRBD1 (6 bases). Germline lookup yields CDR1 SGHTA and CDR2 FQGNSA. Trimming took 3 bases from V and 5 from J, leaving 10 bases between them. This CDR3 region has 13 residues. The CDR3 reads CASSLAGETEAFF. CDR3 sequence (DNA): TGTGCCAGCAGCTTGGCAGGGGAGACTGAAGCTTTCTTT. Supplemented by reference TRBV7-2 and TRBJ1-1, the full variable domain reads GAGVSQSPSNKVTEKGKDVELRCDPISGHTALYWYRQSLGQGLEFLIYFQGNSAPDKSGLPSDRFSAERTGGSVSTLTIQRTQQEDSAVYLCASSLAGETEAFFGQGTRLTVV.

About this clone itself: The junction differs from germline at one of its ends, possibly a read error. The rearrangement links TRBV12-5 to TRBJ1-1; no clear D. Germline CDR1 is LGHNT and CDR2 is FRNRAP. This CDR3 comprises 14 residues. The CDR3 nucleotides are TGTGCTAGTGGTTTATTAGTATACAACAATGAAGCTTTCTTT. Protein: CASGLLVYNNEAFF.

The CDR3 reads CASSPPGKETQYF. The CDR3 nucleotides read TGTGCCAGCAGCCCCCCAGGAAAAGAGACCCAGTACTTC. This chain uses TRBV11-2 with TRBJ2-5; the D is unclear. Looked up from germline, CDR1 is SGHAT and CDR2 is FQNNGV. The CDR3 is 13 residues long. The V gene lost 5 bases and the J gene lost 3 bases, with 10 bases spanning the gap.

The gene calls are TRBV7-2 and TRBJ2-1; D tentatively fits TRBD1 or TRBD2 (5 bases each). There are 17 residues in the CDR3. V lost 0 bases, J lost 9 bases, and 21 bases lay in between. Germline assignment: CDR1 SGHTA and CDR2 FQGNSA. CDR3 sequence: CASSLALGLATRSEQFF. The CDR3 nucleotides are TGTGCCAGCAGCTTAGCGCTGGGGCTAGCCACCCGGTCTGAGCAGTTCTTC.

V is TRBV3-1 (or the pseudogene TRBV3-2) and J is TRBJ2-1; possibly TRBD2 for D (6 bases). V lost 2 bases, J lost 0 bases, and 14 bases lay in between. This CDR3 has 17 amino acids. Per the germline V gene, CDR1 is LGHDT and CDR2 is YNNKEL (reference sequence). The CDR3 sequence is CASSQIGGMSSYNEQFF. CDR3 DNA: TGTGCCAGCAGCCAAATTGGAGGGATGAGCTCCTACAATGAGCAGTTCTTC.

The CDR3 reads CASSLWPTGASNQPQHF. In nucleotides, the CDR3 is TGTGCCAGCAGCTTATGGCCAACAGGGGCAAGCAATCAGCCCCAGCATTTT. The chain is built from TRBV7-8 and TRBJ1-5; 7 bases match TRBD1. Germline CDR1 reads SGHVS; CDR2 reads FQNEAQ. Trimming removed 2 bases from V and 1 base from J; junction bases left unmatched: 8. The CDR3 contains 17 residues.

The gene calls are TRBV6-5 and TRBJ2-5; D is perhaps TRBD2 (7 bases). The CDR3 loop spans 13 amino acids. Looked up from germline, CDR1 is MNHEY and CDR2 is SVGAGI. Trimming removed 5 bases at V and 9 bases at J, with 16 bases between. The CDR3 region is CASSPAGAPSQYF. CDR3 bases: TGTGCCAGCAGTCCGGCGGGGGCCCCGTCCCAGTACTTC.

As concerns this clone: The junction shows a germline mismatch at one end, possibly a read error. J is TRBJ2-7 and V is TRBV3-1 (or the pseudogene TRBV3-2); either TRBD1 or TRBD2 may supply D (5 bases each). Germline V gene sequence: CDR1 LGHDT, CDR2 YNNKEL (reference sequence). CDR3 size: 12 residues. In DNA, the CDR3 is TGTGCCAGCAGCTATCTGGTGGGGACCTCGAACTTC. Encoded protein: CASSYLVGTSNF.

This clone came up a few times. The chain uses TRBV7-8 and TRBJ1-5; D is unresolved. There are 13 residues in the CDR3. The V gene lost 1 base and the J gene lost 5 bases, with 6 bases spanning the gap. CDR1 is SGHVS, CDR2 FQNEAQ, per germline. This CDR3 is CASSLVQDQPQHF. DNA for the CDR3: TGTGCCAGCAGCTTAGTCCAGGATCAGCCCCAGCATTTT. Full variable domain (remainder filled in from reference TRBV7-8 and TRBJ1-5): GAGVSQSPRYKVAKRGQDVALRCDPISGHVSLFWYQQALGQGPEFLTYFQNEAQLDKSGLPSDRFFAERPEGSVSTLKIQRTQQEDSAVYLCASSLVQDQPQHFGDGTRLSIL.

The CDR3 here is CASSYPGQGNYEQYF. CDR3 in DNA: TGTGCCAGCAGTTACCCGGGACAGGGTAACTACGAGCAGTACTTC. The chain carries TRBV6-5 and TRBJ2-7; 9 bases map to TRBD1. Germline V gene sequence: CDR1 MNHEY, CDR2 SVGAGI. J lost 3 bases, V lost 2 bases, and 5 bases had no gene match. The CDR3 runs 15 residues.

The CDR3 sequence: CASSSPGYSTDTQYF. The CDR3 coding sequence is TGTGCCAGCAGCTCCCCAGGGTATTCGACAGATACGCAGTATTTT. This chain uses TRBV5-6 with TRBJ2-3, with D possibly TRBD1 on 5 matching bases. V was trimmed by 3 bases and J by 3 bases, leaving 14 bases between them. The germline gives CDR1 SGHDT, CDR2 YYEEEE. This CDR3 comprises 15 residues.

The chain couples TRBV12-5 to TRBJ2-1; D is undetermined. The CDR3 spans 13 residues. From germline, CDR1 is LGHNT and CDR2 FRNRAP. Between the trimmed V and J ends, which lost 7 bases and 5 bases, there was a span of 12 bases. The CDR3 DNA reads as TGTGCTAGTGCCCAAGCTGAGAACAATGAGCAGTTCTTC. Residues: CASAQAENNEQFF.

This clone was seen only a few times. The CDR3 region is CASSLAITAGTSSYNEQFF. CDR3 sequence (DNA): TGTGCCAGCAGCTTAGCGATCACGGCCGGGACTAGCTCCTACAATGAGCAGTTCTTC. J is TRBJ2-1 and V is TRBV11-2, with TRBD2 identical over 8 bases. J lost 0 bases, V lost 1 base, and 11 bases had no gene match. The length of the CDR3 is 19 residues. The germline V gene encodes CDR1 SGHAT and CDR2 FQNNGV.

This clone occurred once. The J gene is TRBJ2-7, the V gene TRBV6-2 or TRBV6-3; D possibly corresponds to TRBD1 (5 bases). V lost 5 bases and J lost 2, with 10 bases in between. The CDR3 has 13 residues. Per the germline V gene, CDR1 is MNHEY and CDR2 is SVGEGT. The CDR3 spells CASSRQLTYEQYF. The CDR3 nucleotides are TGTGCCAGCAGTCGACAGCTGACCTACGAGCAGTACTTC.

The chain combines TRBV5-6 with TRBJ1-6; tentatively, D is TRBD1 (6 bases). The CDR3 runs 16 residues. Germline CDR1 is SGHDT and CDR2 is YYEEEE. V lost 4 bases to trimming and J lost 4 bases, with 15 bases between them. The CDR3 region is CASSPAGGRYNSPLHF. In DNA, the CDR3 is TGTGCCAGCAGCCCAGCCGGGGGCCGATATAATTCACCCCTCCACTTT.

The V call is TRBV6-5, the J call TRBJ2-2, with 8 positions matching TRBD1. CDR3 length: 14 residues. Trimming took 2 bases from V and 6 from J; bases not matched to a gene: 2. Germline CDR1 and CDR2: MNHEY and SVGAGI. The CDR3 loop is CASSYRTGSGELFF. For the CDR3, the DNA is TGTGCCAGCAGTTACCGGACAGGGTCCGGGGAGCTGTTTTTT.

The CDR3 protein is CATSGRFYTDTQYF. The CDR3 DNA reads as TGTGCCACCAGCGGTAGATTTTACACAGATACGCAGTATTTT. The chain couples TRBV15 to TRBJ2-3, with D hard to call. The CDR3 sequence is 14 residues long. Between the trimmed V and J ends, which lost 5 bases and 2 bases, there was a span of 11 bases. The germline gives CDR1 LNHNV, CDR2 YYDKDF (reference sequence).

The chain combines TRBV3-1 (or the pseudogene TRBV3-2) with TRBJ1-1; D call uncertain. The CDR3 totals 12 residues. The germline CDR1 and CDR2 sequences are LGHDT and YNNKEL (reference sequence). Trimming removed 5 bases from V and 3 bases from J, with 7 bases in between. The CDR3 bases are TGTGCCAGCAGCGCTATCGACACTGAAGCTTTCTTT. Protein sequence: CASSAIDTEAFF.

The genes are TRBV5-1 and TRBJ1-3, with a possible D match to TRBD1 (6 bases). The germline V and J ends were trimmed by 4 bases and 7 bases, with 15 bases remaining between them. The germline gives CDR1 SGHRS, CDR2 YFSETQ. CDR3 length: 14 residues. This chain's CDR3 is CASSIRGLENTIYF. CDR3 bases: TGCGCCAGCAGCATCAGGGGTTTGGAGAACACCATATATTTT.

V is TRBV7-8 and J is TRBJ2-1; D gene uncertain. Per germline, CDR1 SGHVS and CDR2 FQNEAQ. This CDR3 has 15 amino acids. V was pared by 1 base and J by 2 bases, with 9 bases between. CDR3 residues: CASSLGAAAYNEQFF. For the CDR3, the DNA is TGTGCCAGCAGCTTAGGGGCGGCAGCCTACAATGAGCAGTTCTTC.

The table lists this clone with a count of one. The chain joins TRBV5-1 to TRBJ1-6, with 10 bases identical to TRBD1. J lost 11 bases, V lost 0 bases, and 5 bases had no gene match. This CDR3 has 15 residues. The V gene's germline CDR1 is SGHRS and CDR2 YFSETQ. DNA for the CDR3: TGCGCCAGCAGCTTGGAGGGACAGGGGCTAACACCCCTCCACTTT. Protein product: CASSLEGQGLTPLHF.

The rearrangement uses TRBV9 and TRBJ1-3; 10 bases fit TRBD1. From germline, CDR1 is SGDLS and CDR2 YYNGEE. J was trimmed by 3 bases and V by 4 bases; bases with no gene match: 7. This CDR3 region has 16 residues. In DNA, the CDR3 is TGTGCCAGCAGCCCTGGGACAGGGGATGGTGGAAACACCATATATTTT. It specifies CASSPGTGDGGNTIYF.

The chain recombines TRBV23-1 with TRBJ2-2; D may be TRBD2 (5 bases). TRBV23-1 is treated as an ORF (open reading frame) with a function not yet certain. This CDR3 contains 15 residues. Trimming removed 5 bases at V and 8 bases at J, with 18 bases between. The DNA for the CDR3 is TGCGCCAGCAGTTTCGAGACACGGACGGGGGGGGAGCTGTTTTTT. Amino acid sequence: CASSFETRTGGELFF.

CDR3 sequence: CASSQRVRGSYNEQFF. The CDR3 nucleotides are TGTGCCAGCAGCCAAAGGGTCAGGGGCTCCTACAATGAGCAGTTCTTC. V and J are TRBV5-4 and TRBJ2-1; tentative D call: TRBD1 (6 bases). Germline-derived CDR1 and CDR2 are SGHNT and YYREEE (reference sequence). Trimming removed 4 bases at V and 0 bases at J, with 14 bases between. The CDR3 is 16 amino acids.

The chain carries TRBV5-1 and TRBJ1-4; the D gene is possibly TRBD1 (6 bases). Germline CDR1 is SGHRS and CDR2 is YFSETQ. CDR3 length equals 15 residues. V lost 0 bases and J lost 8, with 14 bases in between. CDR3 DNA: TGCGCCAGCAGCTTGGATGGGCAGGGGATGGAAAAACTGTTTTTT. Encoded protein: CASSLDGQGMEKLFF.

The chain carries TRBV5-8 and TRBJ2-3, with TRBD2 identical over 8 bases. There are 17 residues in the CDR3. CDR1 SGHTS and CDR2 YDEGEE come from the germline V gene. Trimming removed 3 bases from V and 3 bases from J; junction bases left unmatched: 12. The CDR3 spells CASSSGTRGGLTDTQYF. CDR3 bases: TGTGCCAGCAGCTCCGGGACTAGAGGGGGTCTAACAGATACGCAGTATTTT.

The V and J genes are TRBV2 and TRBJ2-7; D not certain. This CDR3 region has 11 residues. Germline assignment: CDR1 SNHLY and CDR2 FYNNEI. Trimming stripped 3 bases from V and 9 bases from J, with 9 bases between. The DNA of the CDR3 is TGTGCCAGCAGTGACCCGGGCACGCAGTACTTC. Amino acids: CASSDPGTQYF.

The chain carries TRBV18 and TRBJ2-5; TRBD2 is a possible D gene (5 bases). In germline, CDR1 is KGHSH, CDR2 LQKENI. There are 13 residues in the CDR3. The V gene lost 3 bases and the J gene lost 4 bases, with 9 bases spanning the gap. The CDR3 DNA reads as TGTGCCAGCTCACCTCACGCGGGAGAGACCCAGTACTTC. This codes for CASSPHAGETQYF. Together with reference TRBV18 and TRBJ2-5, the CDR3 gives the full variable domain: NAGVMQNPRHLVRRRGQEARLRCSPMKGHSHVYWYRQLPEEGLKFMVYLQKENIIDESGMPKERFSAEFPKEGPSILRIQQVVRGDSAAYFCASSPHAGETQYFGPGTRLLVL.